This T cell receptor beta chain was captured by sequencing in a study of vaccination and CD4 T cells after COVID-19. Treatment specified: roughly 10-day PBMC culture with coronavirus spike peptide pools or control peptides (ViraFEST assay). Cultured CD4+ T-cell DNA underwent Oncomine TCR Beta short-read sequencing. TCRdb independently ran MiXCR on the PCR reads; one entry per CDR3 protein. The data show roughly 17,000 distinct CDR3 sequences, more than 50% seen once. On this clonotype itself: Its matching antigen is unknown.

V lost 3 bases to trimming and J lost 4 bases, with 12 bases between them. Germline lookup yields CDR1 SGHDN and CDR2 FVKESK. There are 14 residues in the CDR3. The sequence was collected from a human donor who had recovered from COVID-19. Sequencing was done on a sample of CD4+ T cells from blood, cultured in vitro. The chain links TRBV14 to TRBJ1-2; D uncertain. The CDR3 region is CASSQDRNLYGYTF. The DNA for the CDR3 is TGTGCCAGCAGCCAGGACCGAAACCTCTATGGCTACACCTTC.